This TCR beta chain originates from a study of T-cell reconstitution after alpha-beta-depleted transplantation in children. Study results and caveats: One year after transplant, T-cell counts and diversity came mostly from newly produced T cells. Where alpha-beta T cells came from about two months after transplant was reportedly several hundred expanded graft clones. Recipient T cells and thymic progenitors that survived gave rise to the high TCRbeta diversity observed at day 60 in some patients.

Germline lookup yields CDR1 KGHSH and CDR2 LQKENI. The CDR3 totals 13 residues. V was pared by 6 bases and J by 8 bases, with 16 bases between. Construction of the TCRbeta library involved unique molecular identifiers. TCRdb processed the PCR reads anew with MiXCR; each CDR3 protein has one entry. Of 800,000 to 1,000,000 distinct CDR3 sequences listed, around 30% are singletons. About this clonotype itself: The antigen remains undetermined.

The chain employs TRBV18 and TRBJ1-1; D is unclear. The input for sequencing was PBMCs, mostly from graft donor cells, taken 360 days after TCRalphabeta/CD19-depleted stem cell transplant. The TCR originated in a boy younger than two who had a stem cell transplant for SCID, so the T cells may come from the graft donor. The CDR3 bases are TGTGCCAGCTCCCCCGATCGAGTCTCAGAAGCTTTCTTT. Translating gives CASSPDRVSEAFF.